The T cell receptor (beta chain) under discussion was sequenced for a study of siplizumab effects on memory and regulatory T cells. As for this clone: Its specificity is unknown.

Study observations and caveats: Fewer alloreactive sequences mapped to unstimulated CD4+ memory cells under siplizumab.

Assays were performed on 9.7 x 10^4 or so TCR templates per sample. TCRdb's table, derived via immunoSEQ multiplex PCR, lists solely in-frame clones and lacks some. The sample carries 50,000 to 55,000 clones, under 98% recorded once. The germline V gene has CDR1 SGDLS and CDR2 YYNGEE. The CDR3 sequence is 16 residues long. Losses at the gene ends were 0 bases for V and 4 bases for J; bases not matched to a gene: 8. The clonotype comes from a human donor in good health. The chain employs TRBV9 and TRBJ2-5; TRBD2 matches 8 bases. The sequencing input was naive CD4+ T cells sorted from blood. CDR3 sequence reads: CASSVGGTRLRETQYF. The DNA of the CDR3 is TGTGCCAGCAGCGTAGGGGGGACTAGGCTACGAGAGACCCAGTACTTC.